The 27 T cell receptor beta chains reported below all come from one sample, sequenced in a study of PD-1 and CTLA-4 blockade in melanoma (dated by TCRdb to the early 2020s). The library came from the immunoSEQ multiplex PCR assay. In TCRdb, the immuneACCESS table is reduced to in-frame sequences with V and J assigned. These tables do not hold every clone; where another copy was compared, an unresolved V gene accounts for under half, and the others remain unexplained. The sample table holds around 29,000 clones, of which roughly nine tenths were seen once. The ten largest clones take up around 8.5% of the sample. The starting material was CD8+ T cells from peripheral blood, obtained before anti-PD-1 treatment. The receptors stem from a human donor with melanoma.

V gene TRBV30 combines with J gene TRBJ2-2; the D is unclear. The germline CDR1 and CDR2 sequences are GTSNPN and SVGIG (reference sequence). The ends were cut back, 7 bases at V and 6 bases at J, with 6 bases in the middle. This CDR3 comprises 10 residues. The CDR3 sequence is CAYHSGELFF. CDR3 DNA: TGTGCCTACCATTCCGGGGAGCTGTTTTTT.

The chain carries TRBV7-9 and TRBJ1-3, with no clear D. Germline CDR1 is SEHNR and CDR2 is FQNEAQ (reference sequence). V was cut by 7 bases and J by 0 bases, with 19 bases left in between. This CDR3 has 17 amino acids. The chain's CDR3 is CASNVNEGNYSGNTIYF. CDR3 coding DNA: TGTGCCAGCAACGTTAATGAGGGAAACTACTCTGGAAACACCATATATTTT.

This chain joins TRBV6-6 and TRBJ1-1; D not certain. Germline-derived CDR1 and CDR2 are MNHNY and SVGAGI (reference sequence). V shed 7 bases and J shed 0 bases, with 18 bases lying between them. CDR3 length: 16 amino acids. The CDR3 DNA follows: TGTGCCAGCACCCAAATCCTTAAATCTGTGAACACTGAAGCTTTCTTT. It codes for CASTQILKSVNTEAFF.

This clone was seen more than once but under ten times. The V and J genes are TRBV28 and TRBJ2-7; TRBD2 matches 8 bases. The CDR3 contains 15 residues. V lost 3 bases, J lost 2 bases, and 6 bases stayed unmatched. CDR1 is MDHEN, CDR2 SYDVKM, per germline. The CDR3 DNA sequence: TGTGCCAGCAGTTTCTTAGCGGGGACTACCTACGAGCAGTACTTC. Protein: CASSFLAGTTYEQYF.

The chain has TRBV7-8 and TRBJ2-2, with 7 bases matching TRBD1. CDR3 length: 14 amino acids. The junction had 7 bases not matched to a gene; V was cut back by 5 bases and J by 7 bases. Germline loops: CDR1 SGHVS, CDR2 FQNEAQ. This chain's CDR3 is CASSRGGLGGELFF. The CDR3 DNA reads TGTGCCAGCAGCCGAGGGGGCTTAGGCGGGGAGCTGTTTTTT.

The chain recombines TRBV15 with TRBJ1-4; D is ambiguous. The CDR3 is 13 residues long. The V end was cut by 3 bases, the J end by 6 bases, with 8 bases between. Germline lookup yields CDR1 LNHNV and CDR2 YYDKDF (reference sequence). Here the CDR3 reads CATSSHRDEKLFF. CDR3 DNA sequence: TGTGCCACCAGCAGCCACAGAGATGAAAAACTGTTTTTT.

The chain is built from TRBV7-9 and TRBJ1-3; D might be TRBD1 (6 bases). Deletions cut 10 bases from V and 0 bases from J, with 13 bases between. Germline CDR1 and CDR2: SEHNR and FQNEAQ (reference sequence). The CDR3 spans 14 residues. The CDR3 nucleotides are TGTGCCATGGAAGGGGGAGTCTCTGGAAACACCATATATTTT. Its translation: CAMEGGVSGNTIYF.

This chain connects TRBV2 to TRBJ2-3; the D is unclear. The CDR3 length is 15 residues. Germline loops: CDR1 SNHLY, CDR2 FYNNEI. Trimming cost V 2 bases and J 0 bases, with 9 bases left between them. The CDR3 DNA follows: TGTGCCAGCAGTGAAACCATCCTTAGCACAGATACGCAGTATTTT. This sequence encodes CASSETILSTDTQYF.

The chain employs TRBV5-1 and TRBJ1-6, with D perhaps matching TRBD1 (6 bases). Trimming shortened V by 5 bases and J by 2 bases, and 14 bases separated the two germline ends. The length of the CDR3 is 16 residues. Germline V gene lookup returns CDR1 SGHRS and CDR2 YFSETQ. Written as DNA, the CDR3 is TGCGCCAGCAGTCCGGTGGGGGGCGCCTATAATTCACCCCTCCACTTT. Protein product: CASSPVGGAYNSPLHF.

This clone was seen only once. The chain has TRBV7-9 and TRBJ2-7; D gene ambiguous. This CDR3 contains 12 residues. The germline CDR1 and CDR2 sequences are SEHNR and FQNEAQ (reference sequence). V lost 5 bases to trimming and J lost 4 bases, with 9 bases between them. CDR3 protein: CASSSTYYEQYF. CDR3 nucleotides: TGTGCCAGCAGCAGCACCTATTACGAGCAGTACTTC. Full variable domain (remainder filled in from reference TRBV7-9 and TRBJ2-7): DTGVSQNPRHKITKRGQNVTFRCDPISEHNRLYWYRQTLGQGPEFLTYFQNEAQLEKSRLLSDRFSAERPKGSFSTLEIQRTEQGDSAMYLCASSSTYYEQYFGPGTRLTVT.

This chain joins TRBV5-5 and TRBJ1-5; weak D call: TRBD1 (5 bases). CDR1 is SGHKS and CDR2 is YYEKEE in the germline V gene (reference sequence). V lost 2 bases and J 4 bases, leaving 7 bases between the germline ends. This CDR3 has 13 amino acids. In DNA, the CDR3 is TGTGCCAGCAGCTTCAGGGTAAATCAGCCCCAGCATTTT. Its protein is CASSFRVNQPQHF.

This clone was counted a single time. The chain is built from TRBV4-2 and TRBJ2-2; D is perhaps TRBD2 (6 bases). The CDR3 runs 14 residues. Trimming removed 4 bases at V and 6 bases at J, with 12 bases between. CDR1 LGHNA and CDR2 YNFKEQ come from the germline V gene. CDR3 in DNA: TGTGCCAGCAGCCCGATAAGGGAGGCCGGGGAGCTGTTTTTT. Its translation is CASSPIREAGELFF.

This chain joins TRBV5-8 and TRBJ2-3; D gene unclear. CDR1 is SGHTS and CDR2 is YDEGEE in the germline V gene. With 2 bases removed from V and 6 bases from J, the gap between germline ends came to 13 bases. The CDR3 covers 14 residues. CDR3 protein: CASSFEPHLDTQYF. The CDR3 nucleotides read TGTGCCAGCAGCTTTGAACCGCACCTCGATACGCAGTATTTT.

This clone was detected only once. The V call is TRBV14, the J call TRBJ2-4; D call uncertain. The CDR3 is made up of 14 amino acids. The V end was cut by 0 bases, the J end by 6 bases, with 9 bases between. Germline V CDR1 and CDR2: SGHDN, FVKESK. As DNA, the CDR3 is TGTGCCAGCAGCCAAGACGACATTGTAAACATTCAGTACTTC. As protein: CASSQDDIVNIQYF.

V usage is TRBV4-2 and J usage is TRBJ2-7; 7 bases agree with TRBD1. CDR1 LGHNA and CDR2 YNFKEQ come from the germline V gene. This CDR3 has 15 amino acids. Unmatched junction bases numbered 9, after V lost 4 bases and J lost 3 bases. CDR3 bases: TGTGCCAGCAGCCCCCTAAGGGGGCAGAGCTACGAGCAGTACTTC. Protein: CASSPLRGQSYEQYF.

The rearrangement joins TRBV19 to TRBJ1-2; D is perhaps TRBD1 (5 bases). Germline V lookup: CDR1 LNHDA, CDR2 SQIVND (reference sequence). V was cut by 0 bases and J by 4 bases, with 12 bases left in between. This CDR3 spans 15 amino acids. For the CDR3, the DNA is TGTGCCAGTAGTATAGACGAAGACAGCCTCTATGGCTACACCTTC. It translates to CASSIDEDSLYGYTF.

The rearrangement uses TRBV27 and TRBJ2-7; the match to TRBD2 covers 7 bases. Germline CDR1 and CDR2: MNHEY and SMNVEV (reference sequence). With V trimmed by 3 bases and J by 5 bases, 7 bases remained unmatched. The CDR3 totals 14 residues. The CDR3, as DNA: TGTGCCAGCAGTTTGGGCGGGAGCGGCGACGAGCAGTACTTC. This codes for CASSLGGSGDEQYF.

The V gene is TRBV28, the J gene TRBJ2-7; no clear D gene. V lost 3 bases and J lost 6, with 12 bases in between. The germline gives CDR1 MDHEN, CDR2 SYDVKM. The CDR3 spans 13 residues. CDR3 loop: CASSFWRRGEQYF. The CDR3 nucleotides are TGTGCCAGCAGTTTCTGGCGCCGCGGCGAGCAGTACTTC.

The J gene is TRBJ1-3, the V gene TRBV28, with 7 nucleotides matching TRBD1. Germline loops: CDR1 MDHEN, CDR2 SYDVKM. The CDR3 runs 15 residues. The V segment lost 4 bases and the J segment 0 bases; nucleotides outside the gene matches: 3. The CDR3 sequence is CASSSTGSSGNTIYF. The CDR3 region has the DNA TGTGCCAGCAGTTCGACAGGGTCCTCTGGAAACACCATATATTTT.

V gene TRBV27 combines with J gene TRBJ2-1; TRBD1 is a possible D gene (6 bases). V lost 5 bases and J 3 bases, leaving 11 bases between the germline ends. Germline values: CDR1 MNHEY, CDR2 SMNVEV (reference sequence). The CDR3 length is 14 residues. The CDR3 sequence is CASSKQGVYNEQFF. CDR3 in DNA: TGTGCCAGCAGTAAACAGGGTGTCTACAATGAGCAGTTCTTC.

The gene calls are TRBV24-1 and TRBJ2-4; D is unclear. In germline, CDR1 is KGHDR, CDR2 SFDVKD. CDR3 length equals 11 residues. Between the trimmed V and J ends, which lost 4 bases and 5 bases, there was a span of 2 bases. The CDR3 DNA follows: TGTGCCACCAGTGAGCAAAACATTCAGTACTTC. It specifies CATSEQNIQYF.

The chain employs TRBV12-3 or TRBV12-4 and TRBJ2-7, with TRBD1 matching over 7 bases. The CDR3 is 13 amino acids. J gave up 9 bases and V 3 bases, and 8 bases lay outside the gene matches. CDR3 in amino acids: CASSFGDSLGQYF. The CDR3 DNA reads as TGTGCCAGCAGTTTCGGGGACAGTCTTGGGCAGTACTTC.

J is TRBJ2-7 and V is TRBV7-9, with TRBD2 matching over 8 bases. This CDR3 spans 13 amino acids. J gave up 5 bases and V 2 bases, and 2 bases lay outside the gene matches. Germline V gene lookup returns CDR1 SEHNR and CDR2 FQNEAQ (reference sequence). Here the CDR3 reads CASSLTSGNEQYF. CDR3 bases: TGTGCCAGCAGCTTAACTAGCGGAAACGAGCAGTACTTC.

The chain employs TRBV7-9 and TRBJ1-2; no definite D call. Germline V lookup: CDR1 SEHNR, CDR2 FQNEAQ (reference sequence). There are 14 residues in the CDR3. Trimming cost V 7 bases and J 1 base, with 13 bases left between them. The CDR3 DNA reads as TGTGCCAGCAACCTTCGACCGCTTAACTATGGCTACACCTTC. Translating gives CASNLRPLNYGYTF.

The rearrangement joins TRBV4-1 to TRBJ2-2, with unresolved D. The CDR3 length is 14 residues. Trimming left V 0 bases short and J 7 bases short, with 9 bases between. Per germline, CDR1 MGHRA and CDR2 YSYEKL. In DNA, the CDR3 is TGCGCCAGCAGCCAAGAAGGCGTGCTCGGGGAGCTGTTTTTT. Its protein product is CASSQEGVLGELFF.

With regard to this clone: Germline is not matched at one junction end, which may reflect a read error. V usage is TRBV7-2 and J usage is TRBJ1-1; D gene ambiguous. Germline-derived CDR1 and CDR2 are SGHTA and FQGNSA. This CDR3 spans 13 amino acids. The CDR3: CASSLAQGTEAFF. As DNA, the CDR3 is TGTGCCAGCAGCCTAGCACAAGGAACTGAAGCTTTCTTT.

The chain is built from TRBV9 and TRBJ2-7, with TRBD2 matching 11 bases. With V trimmed by 2 bases and J by 3 bases, 4 bases remained unmatched. CDR3 size: 15 residues. From germline, CDR1 is SGDLS and CDR2 YYNGEE. The CDR3 sequence: CASSVGLAVIYEQYF. The CDR3 DNA reads as TGTGCCAGCAGCGTGGGACTAGCGGTAATCTACGAGCAGTACTTC.